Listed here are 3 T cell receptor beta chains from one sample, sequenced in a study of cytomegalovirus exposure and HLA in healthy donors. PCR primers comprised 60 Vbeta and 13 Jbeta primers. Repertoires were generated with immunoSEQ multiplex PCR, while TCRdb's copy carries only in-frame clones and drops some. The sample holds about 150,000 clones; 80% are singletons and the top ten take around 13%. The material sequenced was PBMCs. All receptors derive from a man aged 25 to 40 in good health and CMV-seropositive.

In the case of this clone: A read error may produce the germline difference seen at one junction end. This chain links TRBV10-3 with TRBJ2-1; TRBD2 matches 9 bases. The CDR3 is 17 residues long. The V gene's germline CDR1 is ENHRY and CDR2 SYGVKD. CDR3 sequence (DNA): TGTGCCGTCAGTGAGTCTTGGTCTAGCGGGGATGACAATGAGCAGTTCTTC. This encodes CAVSESWSSGDDNEQFF.

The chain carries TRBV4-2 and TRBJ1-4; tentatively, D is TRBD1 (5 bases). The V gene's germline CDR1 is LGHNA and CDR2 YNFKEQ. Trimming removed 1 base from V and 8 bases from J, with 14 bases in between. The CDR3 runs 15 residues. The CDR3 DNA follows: TGTGCCAGCAGCCAAGGGCGGAGGGGTCGGGAAAAACTGTTTTTT. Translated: CASSQGRRGREKLFF.

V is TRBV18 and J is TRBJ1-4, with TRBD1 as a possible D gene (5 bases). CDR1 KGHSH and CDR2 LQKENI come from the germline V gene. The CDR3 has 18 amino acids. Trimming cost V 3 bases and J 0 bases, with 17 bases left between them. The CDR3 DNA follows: TGTGCCAGCTCACCCCGGGGGGATCCTGGGGCAACTAATGAAAAACTGTTTTTT. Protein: CASSPRGDPGATNEKLFF.